The entry that follows covers one T cell receptor beta chain sequence. Germline CDR1 is LGHNA and CDR2 is YSLEER. V was trimmed by 3 bases and J by 5 bases, leaving 11 bases between them. This CDR3 comprises 14 residues. The sample originates from a study of blood T cell repertoires in COVID-19. Study background: Samples came from the United States, Italy and Spain, spanning acute and convalescent COVID-19.

As originally analysed: The assay estimated nucleated cells by amplifying reference gene primers. Assay: immunoSEQ multiplex PCR; the TCRdb copy retains only in-frame clones and omits some. The V and J calls and clone size come from that table; D and trimming were worked out from the DNA. The sample contains about 84,000 clones, 70% to 90% of which appear only once. The sequenced sample consisted of peripheral blood. The clonotype originates from a man at least 80 years old with active or convalescent COVID-19. This chain links TRBV4-3 with TRBJ2-1; tentative D call: TRBD2 (6 bases). The CDR3 DNA reads TGCGCCAGCAGCCAGGAGCGGGTAAACAATGAGCAGTTCTTC. Translation: CASSQERVNNEQFF.